This paragraph covers one T cell receptor (beta chain) sequence. What it binds is unknown. The CDR3 is 13 amino acids. Deletions cut 2 bases from V and 10 bases from J, with 12 bases between. CDR1 and CDR2 from the germline V gene are SGHTA and FQGTGA. A sample-barcoded 5' primer and a J-beta primer mix were used in a second PCR of roughly 6 to 11 cycles. A template-switch adaptor with 12 random nucleotides tagged each cDNA molecule. MiXCR, run by TCRdb on the 5' RACE reads, gives a single entry per CDR3 protein. The sample has about 280,000 distinct CDR3 sequences, roughly 27% seen once. This entry is derived from a study of blood T cells in healthy people across ages. Notes on the study in general: Naive CD4+ cell counts and diversity both ran higher in long-lived than in aged donors.

Per-sample yields of isolated PBMCs were at least 6 million. The clonotype originates from a woman aged 70 to 79 in good health. The rearrangement joins TRBV7-3 to TRBJ2-1, with unresolved D. Sequencing used blood. The CDR3 nucleotides are TGTGCCAGCAGCTTAGTAAGGCAACAGGAGCAGTTCTTC. Protein: CASSLVRQQEQFF.